What follows are 22 T cell receptor beta chains derived from one specimen sequenced in a study of low-dose radiotherapy and immunotherapy resistance in tumors. First-strand cDNA used TRAV- and TRBV-specific primers, covering alpha and beta chains. Over approximately 19 PCR cycles, TCRs were amplified from a constant-region primer and V-primer adapter. MiXCR, run by TCRdb on the reads, gives a single entry per CDR3 protein. The sample has tens of thousands of distinct CDR3 sequences, approximately 26% seen once. Time point here: before trial treatment. This specimen consisted of PBMCs, obtained before treatment. All receptors come from a male donor with prostate cancer.

The V and J genes are TRBV5-4 and TRBJ1-1; possibly TRBD1 for D (5 bases). V lost 10 bases, J lost 0 bases, and 19 bases lay in between. CDR3 length: 15 amino acids. Germline V lookup: CDR1 SGHNT, CDR2 YYREEE (reference sequence). CDR3 in DNA: TGTGCCGGGAGGGTTAATAAGGGGATGAACACTGAAGCTTTCTTT. This encodes CAGRVNKGMNTEAFF.

This clonotype was counted ten times or more. CDR3 sequence reads: CSVVVYNEQFF. In DNA form, the CDR3 reads TGCAGCGTTGTAGTTTACAATGAGCAGTTCTTC. The chain links TRBV29-1 to TRBJ2-1, with D unresolved. The germline V gene has CDR1 SQVTM and CDR2 ANQGSEA. The V end was cut by 4 bases, the J end by 4 bases, with 5 bases between. The CDR3 consists of 11 residues.

Concerning this clonotype itself: An end of the junction differs from the germline gene, which may be a read error. This rearrangement joins TRBV7-7 to TRBJ2-2; D perhaps matches TRBD2 (5 bases). Germline loops: CDR1 SSHAT, CDR2 FNYEAQ (reference sequence). The CDR3 loop spans 16 amino acids. CDR3 in amino acids: CASSLATGLGTGELFF. CDR3 coding DNA: TGTGCTAGCAGCTTAGCGACGGGTCTAGGAACCGGGGAGCTGTTTTTT. Full variable domain (rest looked up from reference TRBV7-7 and TRBJ2-2): GAGVSQSPRYKVTKRGQDVTLRCDPISSHATLYWYQQALGQGPEFLTYFNYEAQPDKSGLPSDRFSAERPEGSISTLTIQRTEQRDSAMYRCASSLATGLGTGELFFGEGSRLTVL.

CDR3 in amino acids: CASSLAAAKNIQYF. The CDR3 coding sequence is TGTGCCAGCAGCTTGGCGGCAGCCAAAAACATTCAGTACTTC. The V and J genes are TRBV5-5 and TRBJ2-4; D is unclear. There are 14 residues in the CDR3. Germline loops: CDR1 SGHKS, CDR2 YYEKEE (reference sequence). The ends were cut back, 0 bases at V and 0 bases at J, with 4 bases in the middle.

In this sample, this clonotype turned up many times. The rearrangement links TRBV27 to TRBJ2-2; TRBD2 aligns across 8 bases. CDR3 size: 14 residues. CDR1 is MNHEY, CDR2 SMNVEV, per germline (reference sequence). Losses at the gene ends were 4 bases for V and 7 bases for J; bases not matched to a gene: 5. The CDR3 coding sequence is TGTGCCAGCAGTTCGGGGGGGGCGCACGGGGAGCTGTTTTTT. Translation: CASSSGGAHGELFF.

This clonotype was seen a few times. V usage is TRBV25-1 and J usage is TRBJ2-7; D call uncertain. Germline CDR1 reads MGHDK; CDR2 reads SYGVNS. The CDR3 loop spans 14 amino acids. V was clipped by 4 bases and J by 3 bases, with 13 bases between them. DNA for the CDR3: TGTGCCAGCAGTGCCCGGCGGCTCCACTACGAGCAGTACTTC. The encoded protein is CASSARRLHYEQYF.

This clonotype was found many times. The chain combines TRBV10-3 with TRBJ2-3; 7 nucleotides match TRBD1. This CDR3 spans 13 amino acids. V was clipped by 8 bases and J by 6 bases; unmatched bases: 8. Germline V gene lookup returns CDR1 ENHRY and CDR2 SYGVKD. CDR3 residues: CAIGTATMDTQYF. CDR3 DNA sequence: TGTGCCATCGGGACAGCCACAATGGATACGCAGTATTTT.

Of note for this clonotype: A far larger clone is a single base away, which makes a read error likely. The rearrangement uses TRBV5-1 and TRBJ2-7; D may be TRBD2 (5 bases). This CDR3 contains 15 residues. The V and J ends lost 4 bases and 7 bases respectively, with 21 bases between them. Germline CDR1 SGHRS, CDR2 YFSETQ. The CDR3 here is CASSTDSPTRNEQYF. DNA of the CDR3: TGCGCCAGCAGCACGGACTCACCCACCCGGAATGAGCAGTACTTC.

This clonotype was counted many times. This sequence joins TRBV29-1 and TRBJ1-3; D remains unclear. Trimming removed 4 bases from V and 0 bases from J, with 7 bases in between. Germline V lookup: CDR1 SQVTM, CDR2 ANQGSEA. The length of the CDR3 is 13 residues. The CDR3 sequence: CSVAPVSGNTIYF. CDR3 bases: TGCAGCGTTGCCCCCGTCTCTGGAAACACCATATATTTT.

This clonotype was seen many times. CDR3 nucleotides: TGTGCCGTATCAAGGGACAGCAATGAGCAGTTCTTC. Protein: CAVSRDSNEQFF. This rearrangement joins TRBV6-6 to TRBJ2-1; 7 positions match TRBD1. In germline, CDR1 is MNHNY, CDR2 SVGAGI (reference sequence). Trimming removed 11 bases from V and 6 bases from J; junction bases left unmatched: 7. CDR3 length: 12 residues.

This clonotype came up many times. The rearrangement links TRBV12-3 or TRBV12-4 to TRBJ1-1; no definite D call. Trimming pared 0 bases from V and 4 bases from J, leaving 9 bases between. The CDR3 is 14 residues long. The CDR3 here is CASSLAGSGTEAFF. The CDR3 DNA follows: TGTGCCAGCAGTTTAGCGGGATCGGGCACTGAAGCTTTCTTT.

This clonotype was counted many times. The genes are TRBV5-1 and TRBJ2-1; TRBD2 matches 10 bases. This CDR3 has 13 amino acids. Losses at the gene ends were 4 bases for V and 16 bases for J; bases not matched to a gene: 11. The germline gives CDR1 SGHRS, CDR2 YFSETQ. For the CDR3, the DNA is TGCGCCAGCAGCCCCTCGACTAGCGGGTGGTCCTTCTTC. This sequence encodes CASSPSTSGWSFF. The full variable domain, rest sourced from reference TRBV5-1 and TRBJ2-1, is KAGVTQTPRYLIKTRGQQVTLSCSPISGHRSVSWYQQTPGQGLQFLFEYFSETQRNKGNFPGRFSGRQFSNSRSEMNVSTLELGDSALYLCASSPSTSGWSFFGPGTRLTVL.

To note about this clonotype: This likely stems from a read error, as it lies one base from a far larger clone. The V and J genes are TRBV6-6 and TRBJ2-3; possibly TRBD2 for D (6 bases). Germline CDR1 reads MNHNY; CDR2 reads SVGAGI (reference sequence). The CDR3 is 18 amino acids. The CDR3 region is CASSSTSGWERATYTQYF. The CDR3 DNA reads as TGTGCCAGCAGTTCCACCAGCGGGTGGGAACGGGCCACATATACGCAGTATTTT.

The chain joins TRBV9 to TRBJ2-7, with D hard to call. The CDR3 extends over 15 amino acids. Germline CDR1 and CDR2: SGDLS and YYNGEE. This chain's CDR3 is CASSLGTLSSYEQYF. The CDR3 DNA reads TGTGCTAGTAGCTTGGGCACCTTGAGCTCCTACGAGCAGTACTTC.

The chain has TRBV28 and TRBJ2-1; D perhaps matches TRBD2 (5 bases). Germline V gives CDR1 MDHEN, CDR2 SYDVKM. The CDR3 is 13 amino acids. The V gene lost 3 bases and the J gene lost 5 bases, with 8 bases spanning the gap. In DNA, the CDR3 is TGTGCCAGCAGTTTGTCCGGGGACAATGAGCAGTTCTTC. Residues: CASSLSGDNEQFF.

This clonotype has just a few counts. The chain joins TRBV20-1 to TRBJ2-3, with TRBD2 identical over 14 bases. The CDR3 loop spans 16 amino acids. Germline trimming cut 0 bases from V and 6 bases from J; bases unmatched to any gene: 5. Germline loops: CDR1 DFQATT, CDR2 SNEGSKA (reference sequence). In DNA form, the CDR3 reads TGCAGTGCTAGAGAGGGACTAGCGGGGGTCGGGGATACGCAGTATTTT. Translated: CSAREGLAGVGDTQYF.

At least ten counts were recorded for this clonotype. The rearrangement links TRBV29-1 to TRBJ2-5, with D perhaps matching TRBD2 (6 bases). V was trimmed by 7 bases and J by 2 bases, leaving 11 bases between them. Per germline, CDR1 SQVTM and CDR2 ANQGSEA. The CDR3 runs 12 residues. CDR3 residues: CSAGGVQETQYF. The CDR3 region has the DNA TGCAGCGCCGGAGGGGTGCAAGAGACCCAGTACTTC.

This clonotype was seen more than once but under ten times. With a much larger clone just one base away, this may be a read error. This chain links TRBV27 with TRBJ2-5; 7 bases match TRBD1. Germline values: CDR1 MNHEY, CDR2 SMNVEV (reference sequence). This CDR3 contains 16 residues. With V trimmed by 5 bases and J by 5 bases, 14 bases remained unmatched. The CDR3 region is CASSLLPTGTVETQYF. The CDR3 coding sequence is TGTGCCAGCAGTCTCCTTCCGACAGGGACGGTTGAGACCCAGTACTTC.

V is TRBV18 and J is TRBJ2-6; 11 bases fit TRBD2. The ends lost 6 bases at V and 0 bases at J; junction bases unmatched: 10. CDR3 size: 19 residues. The germline V gene has CDR1 KGHSH and CDR2 LQKENI. The CDR3 DNA is TGTGCCAGCTCCCCCCAACTAGCGGGGGTGAGCTCTGGGGCCAACGTCCTGACTTTC. It codes for CASSPQLAGVSSGANVLTF.

The CDR3 DNA follows: TGTGCCAGCAGCGTAGACAGGGGGAGCAATCAGCCCCAGCATTTT. This codes for CASSVDRGSNQPQHF. The chain uses TRBV6-5 and TRBJ1-5, with 9 bases lining up with TRBD1. The CDR3 has 15 residues. The J segment lost 1 base and the V segment lost 6 bases, leaving 4 bases of the junction unmatched. From germline, CDR1 is MNHEY and CDR2 SVGAGI.

This clonotype has at least ten counts. The chain employs TRBV30 and TRBJ2-3; D is unclear. V was clipped by 1 base and J by 5 bases, with 4 bases between them. CDR3 length: 11 amino acids. Germline V gene lookup returns CDR1 GTSNPN and CDR2 SVGIG (reference sequence). The DNA for the CDR3 is TGTGCCTGGAGTGGCAGAGATACGCAGTATTTT. This translates into CAWSGRDTQYF.

This clonotype was counted many times. J is TRBJ2-1 and V is TRBV5-5, with 10 bases fitting TRBD2. CDR3 length: 17 amino acids. V shed 0 bases, J shed 2 bases, and the junction held 5 bases outside the gene matches. Germline V gives CDR1 SGHKS, CDR2 YYEKEE (reference sequence). The CDR3 region has the DNA TGTGCCAGCAGCTTGGGGGCCAGCGGGAGGGCCTACAATGAGCAGTTCTTC. Its translation is CASSLGASGRAYNEQFF. The whole variable domain, filled in from reference TRBV5-5 and TRBJ2-1, reads DAGVTQSPTHLIKTRGQQVTLRCSPISGHKSVSWYQQVLGQGPQFIFQYYEKEERGRGNFPDRFSARQFPNYSSELNVNALLLGDSALYLCASSLGASGRAYNEQFFGPGTRLTVL.